Detailed here is one T cell receptor beta chain. CDR3 length: 15 residues. CDR1 and CDR2 (germline): ENHRY, SYGVKD. The V gene end was trimmed by 3 bases and the J gene end by 4 bases; junction bases not matched to a gene: 4. Libraries were prepared by immunoSEQ multiplex PCR; TCRdb keeps only in-frame clonotypes and omits some of them. The sample yields 150,000 to 200,000 clones, roughly 85% seen once. The data were obtained in a study of blood T cell repertoires in COVID-19. Turning to the study itself: Some COVID-19 samples were acute and others convalescent; all came from the United States, Italy and Spain.

Sample: PBMCs or T cells enriched from blood (not recorded which). This receptor was obtained from a man in his 60s who had recovered from COVID-19. The chain couples TRBV10-3 to TRBJ2-7; TRBD2 agrees at 12 bases. Written as DNA, the CDR3 is TGTGCCATCAGTGAAGGACTAGCGGGACTGTACGAGCAGTACTTC. Protein: CAISEGLAGLYEQYF.